These T cell receptor beta chains were read from a single sample in a study of shared clonotypes between healthy human individuals. Some clones are missing from TCRdb's copy, which holds only in-frame ones; the method was immunoSEQ multiplex PCR. The table shows about 800,000 clones, with about 96% occurring only once. The sequencing sample was made of naive CD8+ T cells sorted from blood. The source is a man aged 25-40 years in good health. Both conserved end residues are part of each CDR3. Fields, in order: V gene, clone size, J gene, D gene, CDR3 DNA, CDR3 protein. The D gene is left open where the match is weak. The size of a clone is reported for some rows only, either as once, few or many, or as a class for expanded clones.

>TRBV7-9|-|TRBJ2-1|TRBD2
TGTGCCAGCAGCTTAGGGGCTAGCGGGAGGGCCAGTGAGCAGTTCTTC
CASSLGASGRASEQFF
>TRBV7-9|-|TRBJ1-2|TRBD1
TGTGCCAGCAGCTTAGCGGGACAGGCTTCGTATGGCTACACCTTC
CASSLAGQASYGYTF
>TRBV27|-|TRBJ1-5|TRBD1
TGTGCCAGCAGTTTTTTACAGGGGGCCAATCAGCCCCAGCATTTT
CASSFLQGANQPQHF
>TRBV2|-|TRBJ2-1|-
TGTGCCAGCAGTTCTTACTCAGGTCGCGGGAATGAGCAGTTCTTC
CASSSYSGRGNEQFF
>TRBV11-2|-|TRBJ1-1|-
TGTGCCAGCAGTCAGCAGGGTACTGAAGCTTTCTTT
CASSQQGTEAFF
>TRBV7-9|-|TRBJ2-7|-
TGTGCCAGCAGCTCCCCACATTCGGGAAAACCCACTAGAGACGAGCAGTACTTC
CASSSPHSGKPTRDEQYF
>TRBV5-5|-|TRBJ2-1|TRBD1
TGTGCCAGCAGCCTCGGACAGGGTGCCATTAATGAGCAGTTCTTC
CASSLGQGAINEQFF
>TRBV7-9|-|TRBJ2-1|TRBD1
TGTGCCAGCAGCTTAGCCGGGGACAGCTCCTACAATGAGCAGTTCTTC
CASSLAGDSSYNEQFF
>TRBV27|-|TRBJ2-7|TRBD2
TGTGCCAGCAGGGCGGGAGGGGGCGAGCAGTACTTC
CASRAGGGEQYF
>TRBV7-2|-|TRBJ1-1|-
TGTGCCAGCAGCTTAGACGGGGGCCCTGAAGCTTTCTTT
CASSLDGGPEAFF
>TRBV7-2|-|TRBJ2-7|-
TGTGCCAGCAGCCCCCTAGGGGCAGGAGGCTACGAGCAGTACTTC
CASSPLGAGGYEQYF
>TRBV5-8|once|TRBJ2-1|TRBD2
TGTGCCAGCAGCGAGGGACTAGCGGGATTCGATGAACAGTTCTTC
CASSEGLAGFDEQFF
>TRBV27|-|TRBJ2-7|TRBD2
TGTGCCAGCAGACTAGCGACCACCTCCGAGCAGTACTTC
CASRLATTSEQYF
>TRBV11-3|-|TRBJ2-6|-
TGTGCCAGCAGCTTAGGCGGTGGGGCCAACGTCCTGACTTTC
CASSLGGGANVLTF
>TRBV27|-|TRBJ2-3|TRBD2
TGTGCCAGCAGTTCCAGACTAGCGGACACAGATACGCAGTATTTT
CASSSRLADTDTQYF
>TRBV7-9|-|TRBJ2-3|-
TGTGCCAGCAGCTCTCTAAGTCGCGACACAGATACGCAGTATTTT
CASSSLSRDTDTQYF
>TRBV2|-|TRBJ2-3|-
TGTGCCAGCAGTGATTGGCGGACTAGCACAGATACGCAGTATTTT
CASSDWRTSTDTQYF
>TRBV27|-|TRBJ1-5|-
TGTGCCAGCAGGGGTGGACATAGCAATCAGCCCCAGCATTTT
CASRGGHSNQPQHF
>TRBV7-2|-|TRBJ2-3|-
TGTGCCAGCAGCTTAGAGTTACGGGGCACAGATACGCAGTATTTT
CASSLELRGTDTQYF
>TRBV27|-|TRBJ2-5|TRBD1
TGTGCCAGCAGTGGCTACTTGGACAGGCAAGAGACCCAGTACTTC
CASSGYLDRQETQYF
>TRBV27|-|TRBJ1-2|TRBD1
TGTGCCAGCGCCTTTACAGGGGGGGCTTTAGGCTACACCTTC
CASAFTGGALGYTF
>TRBV6-6|-|TRBJ2-2|TRBD1
TGTGCCAGCAGCAACCCAGGGGGCGGGGAGCTGTTTTTT
CASSNPGGGELFF
>TRBV4-1|-|TRBJ2-1|TRBD1
TGCGCCAGCAGTTATAGAGCCGGGACAGGGATGTACAATGAGCAGTTCTTC
CASSYRAGTGMYNEQFF
>TRBV7-6|-|TRBJ2-1|TRBD2
TGTGCCAGCAGCTTGACGACTAGCGGGAGGGGGGAGCAGTTCTTC
CASSLTTSGRGEQFF
>TRBV7-6|-|TRBJ2-1|-
TGTGCCAGCAGCAACCGGGACAACCAGAATGAGCAGTTCTTC
CASSNRDNQNEQFF
>TRBV7-9|-|TRBJ2-7|TRBD1
TGTGCCAGCAGCTTAGTTGGACAGGGGGCTGACGAGCAGTACTTC
CASSLVGQGADEQYF
>TRBV10-1|-|TRBJ2-3|TRBD2
TGCGCCAGCAGTGAGAGGGAGGGCGACCCTAGCACAGATACGCAGTATTTT
CASSEREGDPSTDTQYF
>TRBV7-8|-|TRBJ2-3|TRBD1
TGTGCCAGCAGCCCAGGGGGCTCAGATACGCAGTATTTT
CASSPGGSDTQYF
>TRBV9|-|TRBJ2-7|-
TGTGCCAGCAGCGTAGGGGACTCGAGGGGCTACGAGCAGTACTTC
CASSVGDSRGYEQYF
>TRBV4-1|-|TRBJ2-7|TRBD2
TGCGCCAGCAGCCAAGAACCCCTAGCGGGAGGACCTTACGAGCAGTACTTC
CASSQEPLAGGPYEQYF
>TRBV27|-|TRBJ2-1|-
TGTGCCAGCAGACGCCCCGGGGGAGTAAACAATGAGCAGTTCTTC
CASRRPGGVNNEQFF
>TRBV7-8|-|TRBJ1-2|-
TGTGCCAGCAGCCCAGCCAAGGAGGGCTATGGCTACACCTTC
CASSPAKEGYGYTF
>TRBV27|once|TRBJ2-5|-
TGTGCCAGCAGTTTTCCCCCAGAGACCCAGTACTTC
CASSFPPETQYF
>TRBV7-9|once|TRBJ2-5|TRBD2
TGTGCCAGCGGTTCTAGCGGGATCCAAGAGACCCAGTACTTC
CASGSSGIQETQYF
>TRBV7-8|-|TRBJ1-5|-
TGTGCCAGCAGCTTACGGGGAAATAGCAATCAGCCCCAGCATTTT
CASSLRGNSNQPQHF
>TRBV27|-|TRBJ2-1|-
TGTGCCAGCAGTTCCTACCGGGACGGCAACTACAATGAGCAGTTCTTC
CASSSYRDGNYNEQFF
>TRBV4-3|-|TRBJ2-5|-
TGCGCCAGCAGCCGGGCTAGATTGGAGACCCAGTACTTC
CASSRARLETQYF
>TRBV6-1|-|TRBJ1-5|-
TGTGCCAGCAGTGAAAATAGGCAGTTCAATCAGCCCCAGCATTTT
CASSENRQFNQPQHF
>TRBV7-9|-|TRBJ2-7|-
TGTGCCAGCAGCCCCCTACCCGGGGACGGAAACTACGAGCAGTACTTC
CASSPLPGDGNYEQYF
>TRBV5-1|-|TRBJ2-7|TRBD2
TGCGCCAGCAGCCCGGGACTAGCGGCCTACGAGCAGTACTTC
CASSPGLAAYEQYF
>TRBV9|-|TRBJ2-1|-
TGTGCCAGCAGCACCCACCCAGGCGATAATGAGCAGTTCTTC
CASSTHPGDNEQFF
>TRBV4-3|-|TRBJ2-1|TRBD2
TGCGCCAGCAGCCAAGGGGCTATGGCGGGAGATTACAATGAGCAGTTCTTC
CASSQGAMAGDYNEQFF
>TRBV29-1|-|TRBJ2-1|TRBD2
TGCAGCGTTGAAGGGTTACTAGCGGGATATGAGCAGTTCTTC
CSVEGLLAGYEQFF
>TRBV5-1|-|TRBJ2-5|TRBD1
TGCGCCAGCAGCTTAACAGGGGGGCGAGAGACCCAGTACTTC
CASSLTGGRETQYF
>TRBV11-2|-|TRBJ2-7|TRBD2
TGTGCCAGCAGCGCACTTGGGACTAGCGGGTCCACCTACGAGCAGTACTTC
CASSALGTSGSTYEQYF
>TRBV18|-|TRBJ1-3|-
TGTGCCAGCTCACCGTTTAAGCGGGGCTCTGGAAACACCATATATTTT
CASSPFKRGSGNTIYF
>TRBV5-1|-|TRBJ2-3|TRBD2
TGCGCCAGCAGCCCGGGACTAGCGGGAGAAAGCACAGATACGCAGTATTTT
CASSPGLAGESTDTQYF
>TRBV19|once|TRBJ1-5|TRBD1
TGTGCCAGTAGCCAGCTGACAGGGTTCAATCAGCCCCAGCATTTT
CASSQLTGFNQPQHF
>TRBV5-4|-|TRBJ2-2|-
TGTGCCAGCAGCTTCCAGGGGGGATCCGGGGAGCTGTTTTTT
CASSFQGGSGELFF
>TRBV27|-|TRBJ2-1|TRBD2
TGTGCCAGCACGGCTAGCGGACCCTACAATGAGCAGTTCTTC
CASTASGPYNEQFF